The rows below give T cell receptor beta chains drawn from one sample of a study of blood T cells in healthy people across ages. MiXCR, run by TCRdb on the 5' RACE reads, gives a single entry per CDR3 protein. Here the sample spans almost 300,000 distinct CDR3 sequences, roughly 26% being singletons. The sequenced sample was blood. The receptors here all came from a woman aged 70 to 79 in good health. Each CDR3 is given with its conserved first and last residue. The D gene is left open where the match is weak. For some rows the clone size is stated as once, few or many, or as a class when expanded; others skip it.

j_call clone_size d_call v_call cdr3_nt cdr3_aa
TRBJ2-3 NA NA TRBV5-1 TGCGCCAGCAGCTTGGGCCAGCCCAAAGATACGCAGTATTTT CASSLGQPKDTQYF
TRBJ2-7 NA NA TRBV4-2 TGTGCCAGCAGCCCCGGGACTGATTACTACGAGCAGTACTTC CASSPGTDYYEQYF
TRBJ2-3 NA TRBD2 TRBV10-3 TGTGCCATCAGTGAACCCGACGGGACTAGCGGAAATAGTTACACAGATACACGTTATTTT CAISEPDGTSGNSYTDTRYF
TRBJ2-1 NA NA TRBV27 TGTGCCAGCAGCCGCGACTATGAGCAGTTCTTC CASSRDYEQFF
TRBJ2-1 many TRBD2 TRBV29-1 TGCAGCCATACGACTAGCGGCAATGAGCAGTTCTTC CSHTTSGNEQFF
TRBJ2-5 many NA TRBV5-1 TGCGCCAGCAGCTTGGAATTTGGGACCCAGTACTTC CASSLEFGTQYF
TRBJ2-7 NA NA TRBV7-9 TGTGCCAGCGGGCTGTCCTACGAGCAGTACTTC CASGLSYEQYF
TRBJ2-7 few NA TRBV20-1 TGCAGTGCTAGAGATTTGCGGGTAAGCTCCTACGAGCAGTACTTC CSARDLRVSSYEQYF
TRBJ1-4 NA NA TRBV7-8 TGTGCCAGCAGCTTAGAGCGTGCAACTAGTGAAAAACTGTTTTTT CASSLERATSEKLFF
TRBJ2-4 NA NA TRBV7-6 TGTGCCAGCAGCCCACGACAGGACCCAAACATTCAGTACTTC CASSPRQDPNIQYF
TRBJ2-6 NA NA TRBV12-3/TRBV12-4 TGTGCCCGCAGTCTCGGACCGAGGCCCTCTGGGGCCAACGTCCTGACTTTC CARSLGPRPSGANVLTF
TRBJ1-3 few NA TRBV28 TGTGCCAGCAATGGACAGACTCCTGGAAACACCATATATTTT CASNGQTPGNTIYF
TRBJ2-1 NA TRBD1 TRBV20-1 TGCAGTGCTGTCGGGACAGGAAACTTCAATGAGCAGTTCTTC CSAVGTGNFNEQFF
TRBJ1-1 few NA TRBV5-1 TGCGCCAGCAGTCGATACGGGACGTCGAACACTGAAGCTTTCTTT CASSRYGTSNTEAFF
TRBJ1-2 NA TRBD1 TRBV5-1 TGCGCCAGCAGCCTGGATGGGGACAGGGGGAGAGGCTACACCTTC CASSLDGDRGRGYTF
TRBJ2-7 few TRBD2 TRBV20-1 TGCAGTGCTAGGGGGGGACTAGCGGGAGTTGACGAGCAGTACTTC CSARGGLAGVDEQYF
TRBJ1-4 many TRBD1 TRBV2 TGTGCCAGCGGGATCACAGGGGTCGGTGAAAAACTGTTTTTT CASGITGVGEKLFF
TRBJ1-5 NA NA TRBV5-1 TGCGCCAGCAGCTTGGAACAGGTTGCCGGGGGTCAGCCCCAGCATTTT CASSLEQVAGGQPQHF
TRBJ2-1 few NA TRBV9 TGTGCCAGCAGCGTAGCTTTTTTTACTAGCTCCTACAATGAGCAGTTCTTC CASSVAFFTSSYNEQFF
TRBJ2-7 NA TRBD2 TRBV12-3/TRBV12-4 TGTGCCAGCAGCAGCCGGACTAGCGGCGCCTACGAGCAGTACTTC CASSSRTSGAYEQYF
TRBJ2-6 few NA TRBV12-3/TRBV12-4 TGTGCCAGCAGTTTAGCCGGTGTAGGGGCCAACGTCCTGACTTTC CASSLAGVGANVLTF
TRBJ1-1 few NA TRBV7-9 TGTGCCAGCAGCTTACTTAACCGCCAGGGGAGGGGTGAAGCTTTCTTT CASSLLNRQGRGEAFF
TRBJ2-1 few TRBD2 TRBV6-1 TGTGCCAGCAGTGAAGCGCGGCTAGCGGGAGAAAATGAGCAGTTCTTC CASSEARLAGENEQFF
TRBJ2-7 NA NA TRBV29-1 TGCAGCGTCCCGGGGGATAGGGGTGAGCAGTACTTC CSVPGDRGEQYF